Listed here are 13 T cell receptor beta chains from one sample, sequenced in a study of blood T cells in healthy people across ages. Through a sample-barcoded 5' primer and a J-beta primer mix, a second PCR was run for roughly 6 to 12 cycles. TCRdb used MiXCR to reprocess the 5' RACE reads, holding one entry per CDR3 protein. The sample has around 970,000 distinct CDR3 sequences; roughly 51% are singletons. The sample consisted of blood. The receptors derive from a woman aged 55 to 70 in good health.

The rearrangement links TRBV28 to TRBJ2-5; D might be TRBD2 (7 bases). The V end lost 5 bases, the J end lost 12 bases, and 13 bases lay between the germline ends. Germline V lookup: CDR1 MDHEN, CDR2 SYDVKM. The CDR3 length is 11 residues. CDR3 amino acids: CASSRTGREYF. DNA of the CDR3: TGTGCCAGCAGTCGAACAGGGAGGGAGTACTTC.

V is TRBV2 and J is TRBJ1-6; TRBD1 matches 9 bases. CDR1 and CDR2 from the germline V gene are SNHLY and FYNNEI. The length of the CDR3 is 15 residues. V shed 6 bases and J 14 bases; nucleotides not matched to a gene: 14. CDR3 residues: CASSPRGTGLRALHF. CDR3 coding DNA: TGTGCCAGCAGCCCCCGTGGGACAGGGCTCAGGGCCCTCCACTTT.

The V gene is TRBV5-6, the J gene TRBJ2-3, with a weak D call TRBD1 (6 bases). Per the germline V gene, CDR1 is SGHDT and CDR2 is YYEEEE. The CDR3 sequence is 13 residues long. V was cut by 1 base and J by 5 bases, with 8 bases left in between. CDR3 coding DNA: TGTGCCAGCAGCTTGAGGGGGAGAGATACGCAGTATTTT. Its translation is CASSLRGRDTQYF.

The V and J genes are TRBV20-1 and TRBJ2-1; TRBD2 agrees at 7 bases. The germline CDR1 and CDR2 sequences are DFQATT and SNEGSKA (reference sequence). There are 16 residues in the CDR3. Germline trimming cut 0 bases from V and 0 bases from J; bases unmatched to any gene: 5. The CDR3 nucleotides are TGCAGTGCTAGAGATATGGGGAGGGGCTCCTACAATGAGCAGTTCTTC. Amino acids: CSARDMGRGSYNEQFF.

This clonotype was picked up a small number of times. The rearrangement joins TRBV6-6 to TRBJ2-7, with a tentative D call TRBD2 (6 bases). The CDR3 length is 15 residues. Trimming took off 6 bases at V and 1 base at J, with 16 bases between the two ends. Per germline, CDR1 MNHNY and CDR2 SVGAGI (reference sequence). CDR3 sequence: CASRGNGRMSYEQYF. In DNA form, the CDR3 reads TGTGCCAGCAGAGGAAACGGGAGAATGTCCTACGAGCAGTACTTC.

In the case of this clonotype: The junction shows a germline mismatch at one end, possibly a read error. The V and J genes are TRBV7-9 and TRBJ1-1; TRBD1 matches at 11 bases. Germline CDR1 is SEHNR and CDR2 is FQNEAQ (reference sequence). There are 13 residues in the CDR3. The CDR3 DNA follows: TGTGCCAGCAGCTGGGACAGGGGGGCTGAAGTTTTCTTT. It specifies CASSWDRGAEVFF.

Remarks on this clonotype: A read error is possible here, since a much larger clone lies one base away. The chain carries TRBV29-1 and TRBJ2-7; D gene uncertain. The germline V gene has CDR1 SQVTM and CDR2 ANQGSEA. The CDR3 has 11 residues. Trimming removed 5 bases from V and 7 bases from J, with 12 bases in between. CDR3 nucleotide sequence: TGCAGCGTTAGGGATCTCAATGAGCAGTACTTC. Translation: CSVRDLNEQYF.

The gene calls are TRBV7-2 and TRBJ1-4, with D unclear. The length of the CDR3 is 14 residues. Trimming removed 5 bases from V and 2 bases from J, with 9 bases in between. The V gene's germline CDR1 is SGHTA and CDR2 FQGNSA. The CDR3, as DNA: TGTGCCAGCAGCACCACGCGGACTAATGAAAAACTGTTTTTT. This translates into CASSTTRTNEKLFF. The entire variable domain, with the rest obtained from reference TRBV7-2 and TRBJ1-4, is as follows: GAGVSQSPSNKVTEKGKDVELRCDPISGHTALYWYRQSLGQGLEFLIYFQGNSAPDKSGLPSDRFSAERTGGSVSTLTIQRTQQEDSAVYLCASSTTRTNEKLFFGSGTQLSVL.

The count of this clonotype is one. V and J are TRBV3-1 and TRBJ2-1; 7 nucleotides align to TRBD2. The J call is uncertain, as TRBJ2-7 better fits the DNA end. The CDR3 runs 15 residues. Germline CDR1 and CDR2: LGHDT and YNNKEL (reference sequence). The CDR3 DNA follows: TGTGCCAGCAGCCAAGAACTAGCGTCCCACAATGAGCAGTACTTC. Translated: CASSQELASHNEQYF.

This clonotype appeared a few times. J is TRBJ2-7 and V is TRBV7-9, with 12 bases identical to TRBD2. V shed 4 bases, J shed 2 bases, and the junction held 9 bases outside the gene matches. This CDR3 has 17 residues. CDR1 SEHNR and CDR2 FQNEAQ come from the germline V gene (reference sequence). In DNA form, the CDR3 reads TGTGCCAGCAGCTCGACTAGCGGGAGTTTCCCTACCTACGAGCAGTACTTC. Its protein product is CASSSTSGSFPTYEQYF.

This chain connects TRBV12-3 or TRBV12-4 to TRBJ2-7; D gene ambiguous. There are 14 residues in the CDR3. Trimming took off 1 base at V and 3 bases at J, with 10 bases between the two ends. CDR3 in DNA: TGTGCCAGCAGTTTAGGGACGGCCGGCTACGAGCAGTACTTC. Translating gives CASSLGTAGYEQYF.

V is TRBV4-2 and J is TRBJ2-3; D is undetermined. V was clipped by 3 bases and J by 4 bases, with 11 bases between them. CDR3 length equals 14 residues. Germline CDR1 is LGHNA and CDR2 is YNFKEQ. CDR3 in amino acids: CASSHPAWADTQYF. For the CDR3, the DNA is TGTGCCAGCAGCCACCCTGCTTGGGCAGATACGCAGTATTTT.

Here the CDR3 DNA reads TGCAGTGCTAGTGAGGACAGCTATAGCAATCAGCCCCAGCATTTT. Translation gives CSASEDSYSNQPQHF. The chain is built from TRBV20-1 and TRBJ1-5; D possibly corresponds to TRBD1 (6 bases). This CDR3 is 15 amino acids long. Germline values: CDR1 DFQATT, CDR2 SNEGSKA (reference sequence). Trimming pared 3 bases from V and 0 bases from J, leaving 12 bases between.